The clone carrying this TCR beta chain was picked up one time. The target antigen is unknown. This specimen belongs to a study of cytomegalovirus exposure and HLA in healthy donors. About the study: Clustering assigned 70% to 90% of the approximately 430 genotyped donors to the Caucasian-associated ancestry cluster. The study, taken as a whole, reports: Later work found that TCR association rates differed between HLA loci; DRB1 had the most and HLA-C the fewest.

Primers included in the PCR were 60 Vbeta and 13 Jbeta primers. TCRdb's copy holds only in-frame clones and misses some; the assay was immunoSEQ multiplex PCR. Here the sample spans roughly 190,000 clones, approximately 80% being singletons. CDR1 is LNHNV and CDR2 is YYDKDF in the germline V gene (reference sequence). The CDR3 sequence is 14 residues long. Trimming shortened V by 6 bases and J by 0 bases, and 11 bases separated the two germline ends. The receptor was isolated from a female donor in good health and CMV-seronegative. The sequenced sample was PBMCs. This chain links TRBV15 with TRBJ1-1; D remains unclear. The CDR3 DNA is TGTGCCACCAGTGTAAGCTTTATGAACACTGAAGCTTTCTTT. As protein: CATSVSFMNTEAFF.